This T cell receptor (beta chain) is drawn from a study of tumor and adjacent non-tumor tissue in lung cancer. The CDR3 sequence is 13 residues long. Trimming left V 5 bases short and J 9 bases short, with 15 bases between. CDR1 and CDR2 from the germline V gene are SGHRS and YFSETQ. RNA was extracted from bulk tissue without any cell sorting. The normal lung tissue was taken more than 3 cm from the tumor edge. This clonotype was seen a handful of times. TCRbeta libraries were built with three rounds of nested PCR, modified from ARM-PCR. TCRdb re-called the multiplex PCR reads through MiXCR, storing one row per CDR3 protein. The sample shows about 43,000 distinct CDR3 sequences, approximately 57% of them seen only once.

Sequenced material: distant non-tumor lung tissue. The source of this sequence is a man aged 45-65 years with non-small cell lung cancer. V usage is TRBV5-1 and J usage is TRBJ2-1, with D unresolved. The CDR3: CASSYATEPEQFF. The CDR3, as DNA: TGCGCCAGCAGTTATGCGACTGAGCCTGAGCAGTTCTTC.